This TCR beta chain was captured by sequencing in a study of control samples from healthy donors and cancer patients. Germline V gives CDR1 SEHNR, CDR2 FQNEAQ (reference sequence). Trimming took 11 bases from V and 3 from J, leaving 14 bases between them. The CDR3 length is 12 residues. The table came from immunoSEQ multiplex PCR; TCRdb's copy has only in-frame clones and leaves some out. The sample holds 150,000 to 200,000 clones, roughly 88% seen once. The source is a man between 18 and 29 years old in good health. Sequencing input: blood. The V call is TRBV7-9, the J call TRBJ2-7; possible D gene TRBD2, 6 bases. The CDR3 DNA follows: TGTGCCCCTAGGGCGGGGTTCTACGAGCAGTACTTC. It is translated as CAPRAGFYEQYF.